This TCR beta chain was recovered during a study of Tregs in tolerant kidney transplant recipients. Study background: Related graft donors supplied nonmyeloablative bone marrow transplants, and mixed chimerism was transient. Study conclusions and caveats: Biological reproducibility was not directly addressed, but technical replication error appeared minimal. Expanding Tregs on activated donor B cells appeared to best identify donor-specific TCRbeta clones.

Unstimulated regulatory T cells (CD4+CD25+CD127-), CD4+CD25- non-regulatory cells, CD4 and CD8 cells were FACS-sorted from thawed PBMCs. Clones were sequenced by immunoSEQ multiplex PCR, and TCRdb holds only the in-frame ones, with some missing. This sample's table has 30,000 or so clones. Points on this clone: Its specificity is not known. The sequence runs out 3 residues before the end of the CDR3; the remainder is reconstructed from the germline J gene.

This CDR3 is built from 12 residues. CDR1 SGHVS and CDR2 FQNEAQ come from the germline V gene. Trimming cost V 1 base and J 6 bases, with 6 bases left between them. Material: CD8+ T cells from blood, obtained before the transplant. The receptor was isolated from a human donor who received a combined kidney and bone marrow transplant. The V call is TRBV7-8, the J call TRBJ1-1; tentatively, D is TRBD1 (5 bases). The CDR3: CASSLGGAEAFF. The CDR3 bases that were read are TGTGCCAGCAGCTTAGGGGGGGCTGAA.